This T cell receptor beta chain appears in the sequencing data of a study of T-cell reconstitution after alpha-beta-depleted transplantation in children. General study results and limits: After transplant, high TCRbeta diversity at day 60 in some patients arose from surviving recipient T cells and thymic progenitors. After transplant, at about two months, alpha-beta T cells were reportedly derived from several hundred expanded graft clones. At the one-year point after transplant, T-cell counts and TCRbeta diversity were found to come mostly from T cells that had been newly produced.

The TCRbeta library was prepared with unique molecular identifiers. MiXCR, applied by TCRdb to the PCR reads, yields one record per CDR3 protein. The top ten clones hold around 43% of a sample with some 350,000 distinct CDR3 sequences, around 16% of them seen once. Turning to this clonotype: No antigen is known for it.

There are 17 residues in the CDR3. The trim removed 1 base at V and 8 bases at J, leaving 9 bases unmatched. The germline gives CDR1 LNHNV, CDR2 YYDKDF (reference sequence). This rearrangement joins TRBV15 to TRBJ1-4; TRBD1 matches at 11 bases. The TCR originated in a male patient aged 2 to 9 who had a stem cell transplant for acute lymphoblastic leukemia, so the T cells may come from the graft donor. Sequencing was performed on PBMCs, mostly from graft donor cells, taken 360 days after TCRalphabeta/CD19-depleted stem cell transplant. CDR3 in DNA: TGTGCCACCAGCAGAGGGGCAGGACAGGGGGCGAACGAAAAACTGTTTTTT. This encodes CATSRGAGQGANEKLFF.